Each of the 18 T cell receptor beta chains below was sequenced from the same sample in a study of tumor and adjacent non-tumor tissue in lung cancer. A modified ARM-PCR protocol with three rounds of nested PCR amplified TCRbeta. Each CDR3 protein is one row after TCRdb ran MiXCR on the multiplex PCR reads. The table lists over 60,000 distinct CDR3 sequences, roughly 80% of them singletons. No cell sorting was done before RNA was extracted from the tissue. Sequencing input: lung tumor tissue. Source of these receptors: a woman aged 45-59 years with non-small cell lung cancer.

This clonotype has just a few counts. The chain combines TRBV20-1 with TRBJ2-5; D gene unclear. This CDR3 has 12 residues. In germline, CDR1 is DFQATT, CDR2 SNEGSKA (reference sequence). The germline V and J ends were trimmed by 3 bases and 3 bases, with 8 bases remaining between them. The CDR3 protein is CSASRLKETQYF. CDR3 coding DNA: TGCAGTGCTAGTCGGCTAAAAGAGACCCAGTACTTC.

Comment on this clonotype: A read error may be the cause here, since a much bigger clone is one base away. The genes are TRBV20-1 and TRBJ1-5; tentatively, D is TRBD1 (5 bases). This CDR3 spans 13 amino acids. Per germline, CDR1 DFQATT and CDR2 SNEGSKA (reference sequence). CDR3 in amino acids: CSVRGDSNQPRHF. As DNA, the CDR3 is TGCAGTGTTAGAGGGGATAGCAATCAGCCCCGGCATTTT.

About this clonotype itself: A read error may produce the germline difference seen at one junction end. The CDR3 nucleotides read TGTGCCAGTAGATTAGTTGAGGGGAATGAGCATTTCTTC. Translating it yields CASRLVEGNEHFF. J is TRBJ2-1 and V is TRBV11-3; tentatively, D is TRBD1 or TRBD2 (5 bases each). This CDR3 contains 13 residues. CDR1 is SGHNT, CDR2 YENEEA, per germline. The full variable domain, completed using reference TRBV11-3 and TRBJ2-1, is EAGVVQSPRYKIIEKKQPVAFWCNPISGHNTLYWYLQNLGQGPELLIRYENEEAVDDSQLPKDRFSAERLKGVDSTLKIQPAELGDSAVYLCASRLVEGNEHFFGPGTRLTVL.

The chain uses TRBV6-5 and TRBJ2-1; TRBD2 is a possible D gene (6 bases). The germline V gene has CDR1 MNHEY and CDR2 SVGAGI. Trimming stripped 7 bases from V and 5 bases from J, with 21 bases between. This CDR3 comprises 16 residues. The CDR3 nucleotides read TGTGCCAGCACCTTAATGGGCCTCGGGACTGACAATGAGCAGTTCTTC. This gives the protein CASTLMGLGTDNEQFF.

Turning to this clonotype: A read error may produce the germline difference seen at one junction end. This sequence joins TRBV29-1 and TRBJ2-1; 9 nucleotides line up with TRBD2. This CDR3 is built from 14 residues. Germline V CDR1 and CDR2: SQVTM, ANQGSEA. In DNA form, the CDR3 reads TGCATTGTTGAAGGGCTAGCGGGATACTATGATCAGTTCTTC. The encoded protein is CIVEGLAGYYDQFF.

This clonotype was seen a single time. The chain employs TRBV12-3 or TRBV12-4 and TRBJ1-1; no clear D. Deletions cut 9 bases from V and 0 bases from J, with 14 bases between. The CDR3 loop spans 14 amino acids. The CDR3 region is CASMRDSLNTEAFF. DNA for the CDR3: TGTGCCAGTATGAGGGATTCCTTGAACACTGAAGCTTTCTTT.

Worth noting for this clonotype: Germline and junction disagree at one end, which may indicate a read error. The rearrangement uses TRBV4-1 and TRBJ1-5, with a weak D call TRBD1 (5 bases). The V gene's germline CDR1 is MGHRA and CDR2 YSYEKL. The CDR3 has 13 residues. Here the CDR3 DNA reads TGCGCCAGCAACCAATGGGGGATCCAGCCCCAGCATTTT. Protein product: CASNQWGIQPQHF.

A note on this clonotype: Since no conserved phenylalanine or tryptophan closes the CDR3, a read error is the likely cause. The J gene is TRBJ1-1, the V gene TRBV12-5; D is unresolved. The CDR3 sequence is 12 residues long. CDR1 LGHNT and CDR2 FRNRAP come from the germline V gene. Trimming removed 3 bases at V and 4 bases at J, with 6 bases between. This CDR3 reads CASGLGFTEAFS. In nucleotides, the CDR3 is TGTGCTAGTGGTTTAGGCTTCACTGAAGCTTTCTCT.

This clonotype was seen a single time. The CDR3 does not end in the conserved phenylalanine or tryptophan, so this is likely a read error. The rearrangement joins TRBV20-1 to TRBJ1-3; D might be TRBD1 (5 bases). The germline gives CDR1 DFQATT, CDR2 SNEGSKA (reference sequence). This CDR3 contains 16 residues. The CDR3 bases are TGTAGTGCTAGAGTCGCGCGGGGGGTGGAGGGAAACACCATATATTTG. Translation: CSARVARGVEGNTIYL.

This clonotype showed up just once. The J gene is TRBJ2-2, the V gene TRBV2; D uncertain. The germline gives CDR1 SNHLY, CDR2 FYNNEI. This CDR3 comprises 13 residues. V was trimmed by 8 bases and J by 3 bases, leaving 10 bases between them. The CDR3 DNA is TGTGCCAGCCGGTGTATGGACACCGGGGAGCTGTTTTTT. Protein product: CASRCMDTGELFF.

Concerning this clonotype: Germline is not matched at one junction end, which may reflect a read error. The rearrangement joins TRBV4-1 to TRBJ1-1, with a tentative D call TRBD1 (6 bases). The CDR3 sequence is 16 residues long. CDR1 and CDR2 from the germline V gene are MGHRA and YSYEKL. DNA for the CDR3: TGCGCCAGCATCCAAGATCGTTACAGGGCGAGCAATGAAGCTTTCTTT. Translated, it gives CASIQDRYRASNEAFF.

Turning to this clonotype: Its ends do not fully match the called genes, so a read error is possible. V and J are TRBV29-1 and TRBJ1-1; 8 nucleotides line up with TRBD1. Germline V gene lookup returns CDR1 SQVTM and CDR2 ANQGSEA. The CDR3 is 16 amino acids. In DNA, the CDR3 is TGCAGCGTCGCCGGTCCGACAGGGGAAAGGAACACTGAAACTTTCTTT. Translated: CSVAGPTGERNTETFF.

As concerns this clonotype: The junction departs from germline at one end; a sequencing error may be responsible. V usage is TRBV4-2 and J usage is TRBJ2-3, with 12 bases fitting TRBD2. The V gene's germline CDR1 is LGHNA and CDR2 YNFKEQ. This CDR3 has 16 residues. The CDR3 bases are TGTGCCAGTAGCCAAGGACTAGCGGGAAATACAGATACGCGGTATTTT. Translation: CASSQGLAGNTDTRYF.

Concerning this clonotype itself: One end of the junction varies from germline; a read error may be responsible. The chain employs TRBV11-2 and TRBJ2-1, with 10 bases fitting TRBD2. This CDR3 spans 15 amino acids. CDR1 and CDR2 (germline): SGHAT, FQNNGV. The CDR3 nucleotides read TGTGCCATCAGCTTTATAGCGGGAGGAGACAATGAGCAGTCTTTC. Translating it yields CAISFIAGGDNEQSF. The entire variable domain, with the rest obtained from reference TRBV11-2 and TRBJ2-1, is as follows: EAGVAQSPRYKIIEKRQSVAFWCNPISGHATLYWYQQILGQGPKLLIQFQNNGVVDDSQLPKDRFSAERLKGVDSTLKIQPAKLEDSAVYLCAISFIAGGDNEQSFGPGTRLTVL.

This clonotype has a handful of counts. Since a much larger clone is just one base distant, this may be a read error. The chain links TRBV28 to TRBJ2-7, with D perhaps matching TRBD1 or TRBD2 (6 bases each). The CDR3 contains 10 residues. The germline gives CDR1 MDHEN, CDR2 SYDVKM. V shed 11 bases and J shed 8 bases, with 13 bases lying between them. CDR3 sequence: CAAQGLKQYF. The CDR3 region has the DNA TGTGCCGCACAGGGACTCAAGCAGTACTTC.

The V call is TRBV11-2, the J call TRBJ1-1; D gene ambiguous. This CDR3 is built from 12 residues. Germline V lookup: CDR1 SGHAT, CDR2 FQNNGV. The CDR3 protein is CAGSSRFTEAFF. The CDR3 DNA reads TGTGCTGGCAGCTCACGATTCACTGAAGCTTTCTTT.

To note about this clonotype: One junction end disagrees with the germline gene, perhaps due to a read error. The CDR3, as DNA: TGTGCCAGCAACACGACAGGGGTTGCCGGGGAGTTGTTTTTT. It translates to CASNTTGVAGELFF. This sequence joins TRBV12-3 or TRBV12-4 and TRBJ2-2, with 8 bases matching TRBD1. The CDR3 extends over 14 amino acids.

As regards this clonotype: As the CDR3 is not closed by the conserved phenylalanine or tryptophan, this likely results from a read error. The DNA is left out, because the CDR3 cannot be placed on it with certainty; the CDR3 is given as TCRdb lists it. The V and J genes are TRBV20-1 and TRBJ2-7; the DNA was not compared with TRBD1, the D call given in the table. The CDR3 totals 13 residues, both ends included. CDR1 and CDR2 (germline): DFQATT, SNEGSKA (reference sequence). CDR3 sequence reads: CSARDQGGGERYL.